These T cell receptor beta chains were read from a single sample in a study of blood T cell repertoires in COVID-19. Repertoires were generated with immunoSEQ multiplex PCR, while TCRdb's copy carries only in-frame clones and drops some. The sample consists of roughly 250,000 clones, about 83% of them appearing once. What was sequenced was peripheral blood. These receptor sequences come from a man aged 40-49 years with active or convalescent COVID-19. CDR3s include the opening cysteine and the closing phenylalanine or tryptophan. Fields, in order: V gene, J gene, clone size, D gene, CDR3 DNA, CDR3 protein. The D gene is left open where the match is weak. Clone sizes are given selectively: once, few, many, or a class where the clone is expanded.

>TRBV27|TRBJ2-7|NA|NA
TGTGCCAGCGGCCCCAGGCGCGGGGGCAAATACGAGCAGTACTTC
CASGPRRGGKYEQYF
>TRBV9|TRBJ1-2|NA|TRBD1
TGTGCCAGCAGCGTAGACCAGGGGGGCTATGGCTACACCTTC
CASSVDQGGYGYTF
>TRBV3-1/TRBV3-2|TRBJ1-1|NA|TRBD1
TGTGCCAGCAGCCTTCGACAGGGGTACACTGAAGCTTTCTTT
CASSLRQGYTEAFF
>TRBV10-3|TRBJ2-7|few|NA
TGTGCCATCAACGCCGGGACAAGGGGTTTATACGAGCAGTACTTC
CAINAGTRGLYEQYF
>TRBV19|TRBJ1-6|NA|NA
TGTGCCAGTAGTATAGGTTCGGGGATCGGGACACCCCTCCACTTT
CASSIGSGIGTPLHF
>TRBV6-2/TRBV6-3|TRBJ1-1|NA|NA
TGTGCCAGCAGTCGGGGAAACACTGAAGCTTTCTTT
CASSRGNTEAFF
>TRBV7-6|TRBJ1-1|NA|TRBD1
TGTGCCAGCAAGACAGGGGGGACTGAAGCTTTCTTT
CASKTGGTEAFF
>TRBV2|TRBJ2-7|few|NA
TGTGCCAGCAGTGAAGCGCCTACGGGGGTAGCGCGCGGTGAGCAGTACTTC
CASSEAPTGVARGEQYF
>TRBV19|TRBJ1-1|NA|TRBD1
TGTGCCAGTAGACTGGGGACAGTGAACACTGAAGCTTTCTTT
CASRLGTVNTEAFF
>TRBV3-1/TRBV3-2|TRBJ1-1|NA|TRBD1
TGTGCCAGCAGCATCCTTGGGGGGCACCGGGACAGGGGGTTTGGTGAAGCTTTCTTT
CASSILGGHRDRGFGEAFF
>TRBV27|TRBJ2-2|few|NA
TGTGCCAGCAGTTTACGAGGGAACGGGGAGCTGTTTTTT
CASSLRGNGELFF